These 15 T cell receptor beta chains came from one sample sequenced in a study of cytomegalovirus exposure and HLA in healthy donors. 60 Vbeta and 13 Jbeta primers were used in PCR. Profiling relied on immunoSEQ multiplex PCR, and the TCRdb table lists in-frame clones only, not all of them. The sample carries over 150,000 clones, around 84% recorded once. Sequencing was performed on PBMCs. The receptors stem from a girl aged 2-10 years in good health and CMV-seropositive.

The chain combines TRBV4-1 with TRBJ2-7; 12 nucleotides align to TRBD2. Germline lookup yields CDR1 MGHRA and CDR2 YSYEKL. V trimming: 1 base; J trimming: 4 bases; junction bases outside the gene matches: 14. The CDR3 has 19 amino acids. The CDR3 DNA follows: TGCGCCAGCAGCCAAGGATTGAGGACTAGCGGGGAGCGTTGGTACGAGCAGTACTTC. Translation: CASSQGLRTSGERWYEQYF.

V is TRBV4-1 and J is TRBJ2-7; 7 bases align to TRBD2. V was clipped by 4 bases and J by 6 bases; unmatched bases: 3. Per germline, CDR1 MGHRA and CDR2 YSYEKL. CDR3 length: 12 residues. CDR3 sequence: CASSPPGGEQYF. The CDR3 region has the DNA TGCGCCAGCAGCCCTCCGGGAGGCGAGCAGTACTTC.

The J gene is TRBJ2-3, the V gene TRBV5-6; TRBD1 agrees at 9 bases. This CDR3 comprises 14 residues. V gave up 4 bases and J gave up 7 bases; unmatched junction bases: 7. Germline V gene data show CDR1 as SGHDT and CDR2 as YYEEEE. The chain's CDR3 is CASSPGTGLNTQYF. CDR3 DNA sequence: TGTGCCAGCAGCCCCGGGACAGGGCTCAATACGCAGTATTTT.

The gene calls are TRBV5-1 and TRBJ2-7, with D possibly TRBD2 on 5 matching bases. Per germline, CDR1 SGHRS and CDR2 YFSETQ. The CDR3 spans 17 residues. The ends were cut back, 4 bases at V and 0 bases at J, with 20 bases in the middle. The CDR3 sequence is CASSPVGSGRISYEQYF. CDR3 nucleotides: TGCGCCAGCAGCCCGGTCGGAAGCGGACGCATCTCCTACGAGCAGTACTTC. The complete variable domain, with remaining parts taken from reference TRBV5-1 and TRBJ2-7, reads KAGVTQTPRYLIKTRGQQVTLSCSPISGHRSVSWYQQTPGQGLQFLFEYFSETQRNKGNFPGRFSGRQFSNSRSEMNVSTLELGDSALYLCASSPVGSGRISYEQYFGPGTRLTVT.

The CDR3, as DNA: TGTGCCAGCAGCCAGACAGGGGCAACATACGAGCAGTACTTC. This encodes CASSQTGATYEQYF. The chain has TRBV14 and TRBJ2-7; 8 bases agree with TRBD1. The V gene's germline CDR1 is SGHDN and CDR2 FVKESK. The V gene end was trimmed by 3 bases and the J gene end by 4 bases; junction bases not matched to a gene: 5. The CDR3 totals 14 residues.

CDR3 DNA sequence: TGCGCCAGCAGCCAAGTTGGGACAGGGGGAAACACTGAAGCTTTCTTT. Its translation is CASSQVGTGGNTEAFF. The rearrangement uses TRBV4-1 and TRBJ1-1; 11 bases fit TRBD1. This CDR3 contains 16 residues. V lost 1 base and J lost 2; bases outside the gene matches: 3. Germline V lookup: CDR1 MGHRA, CDR2 YSYEKL.

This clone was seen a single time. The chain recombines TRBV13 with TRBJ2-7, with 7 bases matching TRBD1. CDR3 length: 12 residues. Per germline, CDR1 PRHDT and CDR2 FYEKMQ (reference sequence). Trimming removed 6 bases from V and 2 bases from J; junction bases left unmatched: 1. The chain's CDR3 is CASSQGAYEQYF. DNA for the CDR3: TGTGCCAGCAGTCAGGGGGCCTACGAGCAGTACTTC.

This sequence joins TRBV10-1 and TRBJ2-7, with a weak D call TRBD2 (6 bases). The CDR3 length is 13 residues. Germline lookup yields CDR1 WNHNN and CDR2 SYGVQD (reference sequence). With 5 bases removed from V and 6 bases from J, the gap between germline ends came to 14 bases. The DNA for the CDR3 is TGCGCCAGCAGTAAATTCGGGGGAGCCGAGCAGTACTTC. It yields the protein CASSKFGGAEQYF.

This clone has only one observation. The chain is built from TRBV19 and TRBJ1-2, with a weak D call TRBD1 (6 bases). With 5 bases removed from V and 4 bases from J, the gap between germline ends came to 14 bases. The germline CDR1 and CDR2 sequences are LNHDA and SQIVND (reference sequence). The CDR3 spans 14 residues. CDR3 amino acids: CASSARQVRYGYTF. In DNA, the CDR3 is TGTGCCAGTAGTGCTCGACAGGTTCGCTATGGCTACACCTTC.

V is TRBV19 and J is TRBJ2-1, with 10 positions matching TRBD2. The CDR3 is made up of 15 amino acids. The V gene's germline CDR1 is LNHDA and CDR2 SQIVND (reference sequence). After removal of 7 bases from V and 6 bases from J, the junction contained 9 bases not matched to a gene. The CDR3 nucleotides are TGTGCCAGTACCGTACCGGGACTAGCGACCAATGAGCAGTTCTTC. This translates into CASTVPGLATNEQFF. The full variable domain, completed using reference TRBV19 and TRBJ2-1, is DGGITQSPKYLFRKEGQNVTLSCEQNLNHDAMYWYRQDPGQGLRLIYYSQIVNDFQKGDIAEGYSVSREKKESFPLTVTSAQKNPTAFYLCASTVPGLATNEQFFGPGTRLTVL.

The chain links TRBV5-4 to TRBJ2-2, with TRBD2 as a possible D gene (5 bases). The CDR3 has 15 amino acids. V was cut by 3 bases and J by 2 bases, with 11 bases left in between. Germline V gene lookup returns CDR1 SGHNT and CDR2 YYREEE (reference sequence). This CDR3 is CASSSSGKNTGELFF. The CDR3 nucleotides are TGTGCCAGCAGCTCATCGGGGAAAAACACCGGGGAGCTGTTTTTT.

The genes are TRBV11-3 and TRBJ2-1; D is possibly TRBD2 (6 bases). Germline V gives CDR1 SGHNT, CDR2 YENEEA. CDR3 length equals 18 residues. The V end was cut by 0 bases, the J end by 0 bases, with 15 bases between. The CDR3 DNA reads TGTGCCAGCAGCTTAGATGATTGGGCGGGGAGCTCCTACAATGAGCAGTTCTTC. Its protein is CASSLDDWAGSSYNEQFF.

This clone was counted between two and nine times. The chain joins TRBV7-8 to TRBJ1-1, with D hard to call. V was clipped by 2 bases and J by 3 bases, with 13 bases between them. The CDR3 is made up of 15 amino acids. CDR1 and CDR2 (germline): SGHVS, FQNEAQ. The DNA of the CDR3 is TGTGCCAGCAGCTTAAATCGTCCCGGGGACACTGAAGCTTTCTTT. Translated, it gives CASSLNRPGDTEAFF.

CDR3 protein: CAISESLGPTGELFF. In DNA, the CDR3 is TGTGCCATCAGTGAGTCCCTAGGTCCGACCGGGGAGCTGTTTTTT. The V call is TRBV10-3, the J call TRBJ2-2; D is unclear. Per germline, CDR1 ENHRY and CDR2 SYGVKD. Trimming removed 0 bases from V and 5 bases from J, with 10 bases in between. This CDR3 is 15 amino acids long.

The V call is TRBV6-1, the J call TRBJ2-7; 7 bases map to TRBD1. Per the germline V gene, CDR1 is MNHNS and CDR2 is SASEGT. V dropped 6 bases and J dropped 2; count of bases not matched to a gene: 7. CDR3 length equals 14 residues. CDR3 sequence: CASRKGGETYEQYF. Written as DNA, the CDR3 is TGTGCCAGCAGGAAAGGGGGCGAAACCTACGAGCAGTACTTC.